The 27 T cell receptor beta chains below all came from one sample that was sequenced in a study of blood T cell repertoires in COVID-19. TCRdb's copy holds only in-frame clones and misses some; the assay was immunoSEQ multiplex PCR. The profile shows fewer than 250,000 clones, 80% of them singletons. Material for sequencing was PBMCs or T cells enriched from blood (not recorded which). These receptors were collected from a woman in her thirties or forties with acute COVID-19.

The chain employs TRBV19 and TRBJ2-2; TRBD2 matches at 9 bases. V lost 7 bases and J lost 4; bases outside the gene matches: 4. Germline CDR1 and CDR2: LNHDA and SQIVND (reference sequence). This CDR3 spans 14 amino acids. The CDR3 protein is CASTAGGGTGELFF. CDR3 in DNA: TGTGCCAGTACAGCGGGAGGAGGCACCGGGGAGCTGTTTTTT.

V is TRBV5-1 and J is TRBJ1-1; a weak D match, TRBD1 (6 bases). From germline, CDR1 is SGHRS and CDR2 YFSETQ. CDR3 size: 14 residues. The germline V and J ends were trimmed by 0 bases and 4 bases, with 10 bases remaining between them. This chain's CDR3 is CASSLAVGGTEAFF. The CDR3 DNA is TGCGCCAGCAGCTTGGCCGTAGGGGGCACTGAAGCTTTCTTT.

CDR3 in DNA: TGTGCCAGCTCACCCCTCGACCAGGGAAGAGGAACTGAAGCTTTCTTT. It specifies CASSPLDQGRGTEAFF. The chain carries TRBV18 and TRBJ1-1; D perhaps matches TRBD1 (5 bases). The germline V gene encodes CDR1 KGHSH and CDR2 LQKENI. This CDR3 has 16 amino acids. V lost 3 bases, J lost 5 bases, and 19 bases lay in between. Supplemented by reference TRBV18 and TRBJ1-1, the full variable domain reads NAGVMQNPRHLVRRRGQEARLRCSPMKGHSHVYWYRQLPEEGLKFMVYLQKENIIDESGMPKERFSAEFPKEGPSILRIQQVVRGDSAAYFCASSPLDQGRGTEAFFGQGTRLTVV.

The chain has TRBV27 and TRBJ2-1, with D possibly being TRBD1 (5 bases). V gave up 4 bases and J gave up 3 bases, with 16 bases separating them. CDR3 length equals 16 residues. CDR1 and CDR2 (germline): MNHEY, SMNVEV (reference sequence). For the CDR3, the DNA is TGTGCCAGCAGTTCTTACTTTACAGGATACTACAATGAGCAGTTCTTC. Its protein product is CASSSYFTGYYNEQFF.

CDR3 sequence reads: CASISGGVGELFF. CDR3 in DNA: TGTGCCAGCATCTCAGGGGGCGTCGGGGAGCTGTTTTTT. The J gene is TRBJ2-2, the V gene TRBV28, with 8 nucleotides matching TRBD1. Germline lookup yields CDR1 MDHEN and CDR2 SYDVKM. This CDR3 comprises 13 residues. With 7 bases clipped from V and 7 bases from J, the junction kept 5 bases outside the gene matches.

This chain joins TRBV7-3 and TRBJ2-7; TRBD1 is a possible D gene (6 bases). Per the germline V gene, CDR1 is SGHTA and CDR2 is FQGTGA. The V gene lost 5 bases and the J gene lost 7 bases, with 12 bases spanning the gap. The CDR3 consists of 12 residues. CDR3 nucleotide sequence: TGTGCCAGCAGCCTGGACAGCGGAGAGCAGTACTTC. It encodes CASSLDSGEQYF.

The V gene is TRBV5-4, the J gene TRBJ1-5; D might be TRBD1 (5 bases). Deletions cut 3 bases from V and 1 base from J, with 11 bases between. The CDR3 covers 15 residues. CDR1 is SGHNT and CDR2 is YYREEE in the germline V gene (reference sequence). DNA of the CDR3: TGTGCCAGCAGCTGGGGGGATGGGAGCAATCAGCCCCAGCATTTT. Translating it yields CASSWGDGSNQPQHF.

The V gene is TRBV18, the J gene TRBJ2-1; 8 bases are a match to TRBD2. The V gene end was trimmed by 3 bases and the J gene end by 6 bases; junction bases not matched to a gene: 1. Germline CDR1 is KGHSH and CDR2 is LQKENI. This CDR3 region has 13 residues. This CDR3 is CASSPGTSNEQFF. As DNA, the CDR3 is TGTGCCAGCTCACCCGGGACTAGCAATGAGCAGTTCTTC.

CDR3 sequence reads: CASSLTRGHEQYF. The CDR3 region has the DNA TGCGCCAGCAGCTTGACCAGGGGCCACGAGCAGTACTTC. This chain connects TRBV5-1 to TRBJ2-7, with a tentative D call TRBD1 (6 bases). Trimming cost V 1 base and J 5 bases, with 10 bases left between them. The germline CDR1 and CDR2 sequences are SGHRS and YFSETQ. CDR3 length equals 13 residues.

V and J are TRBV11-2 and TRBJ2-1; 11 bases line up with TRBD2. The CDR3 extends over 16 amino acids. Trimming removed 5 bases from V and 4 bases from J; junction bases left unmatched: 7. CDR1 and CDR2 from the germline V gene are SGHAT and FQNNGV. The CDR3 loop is CASSMVSGGVYNEQFF. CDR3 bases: TGTGCCAGCAGCATGGTTAGCGGGGGGGTTTACAATGAGCAGTTCTTC.

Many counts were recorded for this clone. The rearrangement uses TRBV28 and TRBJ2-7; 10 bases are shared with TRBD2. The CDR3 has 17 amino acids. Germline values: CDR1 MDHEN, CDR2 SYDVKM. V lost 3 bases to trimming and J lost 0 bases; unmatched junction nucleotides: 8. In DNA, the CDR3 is TGTGCCAGCAGTTTTGGACTAGCGGAGGGGGGCTCCTACGAGCAGTACTTC. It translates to CASSFGLAEGGSYEQYF.

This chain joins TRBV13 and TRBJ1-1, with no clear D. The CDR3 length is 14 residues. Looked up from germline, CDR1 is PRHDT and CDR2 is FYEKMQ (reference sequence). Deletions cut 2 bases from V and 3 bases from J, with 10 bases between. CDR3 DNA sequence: TGTGCCAGCAGCTTACGAGGGCTAGACACTGAAGCTTTCTTT. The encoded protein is CASSLRGLDTEAFF.

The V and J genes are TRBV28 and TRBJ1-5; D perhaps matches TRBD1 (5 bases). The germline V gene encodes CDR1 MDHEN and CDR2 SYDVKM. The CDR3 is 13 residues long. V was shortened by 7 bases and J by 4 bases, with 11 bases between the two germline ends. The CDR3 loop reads CASIRQGNQPQHF. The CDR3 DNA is TGTGCCAGCATCCGCCAGGGTAATCAGCCCCAGCATTTT.

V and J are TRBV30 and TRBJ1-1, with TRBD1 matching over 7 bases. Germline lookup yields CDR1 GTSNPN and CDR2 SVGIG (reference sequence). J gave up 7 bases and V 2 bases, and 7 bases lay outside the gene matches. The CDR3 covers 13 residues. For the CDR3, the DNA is TGTGCCTGGAGTCGGGACAGACTAAGTGAAGCTTTCTTT. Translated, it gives CAWSRDRLSEAFF.

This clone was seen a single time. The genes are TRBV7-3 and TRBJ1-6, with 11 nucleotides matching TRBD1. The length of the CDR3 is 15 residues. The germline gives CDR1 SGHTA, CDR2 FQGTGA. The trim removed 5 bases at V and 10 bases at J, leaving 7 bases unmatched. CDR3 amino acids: CASSPGDRGNSPLHF. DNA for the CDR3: TGTGCCAGCAGCCCAGGGGACAGGGGGAACTCACCCCTCCACTTT.

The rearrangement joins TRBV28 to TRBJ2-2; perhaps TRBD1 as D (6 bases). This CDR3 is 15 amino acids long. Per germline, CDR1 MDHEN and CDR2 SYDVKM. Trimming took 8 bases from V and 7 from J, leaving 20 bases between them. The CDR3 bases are TGTGCCAGCCACCTCTCAGGGGTTTCGAACGGGGAGCTGTTTTTT. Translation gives CASHLSGVSNGELFF.

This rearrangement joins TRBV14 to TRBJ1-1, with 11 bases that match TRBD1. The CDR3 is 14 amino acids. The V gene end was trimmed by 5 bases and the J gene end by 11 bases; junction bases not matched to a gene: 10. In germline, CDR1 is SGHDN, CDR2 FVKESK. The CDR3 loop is CASSTWTGGLGAFF. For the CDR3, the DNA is TGTGCCAGCAGCACCTGGACAGGGGGCCTAGGGGCTTTCTTT.

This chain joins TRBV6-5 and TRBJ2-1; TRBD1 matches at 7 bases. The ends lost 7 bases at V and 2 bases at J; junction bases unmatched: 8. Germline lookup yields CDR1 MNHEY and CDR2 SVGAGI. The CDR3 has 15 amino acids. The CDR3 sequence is CASKSYRGTYNEQFF. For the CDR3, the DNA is TGTGCCAGCAAATCGTACAGGGGAACCTACAATGAGCAGTTCTTC.

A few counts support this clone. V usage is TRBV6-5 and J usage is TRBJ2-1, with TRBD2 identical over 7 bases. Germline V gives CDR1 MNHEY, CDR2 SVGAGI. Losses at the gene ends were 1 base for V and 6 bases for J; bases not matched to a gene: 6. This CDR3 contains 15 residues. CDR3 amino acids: CASSYFAGAPNEQFF. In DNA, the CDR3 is TGTGCCAGCAGTTACTTCGCGGGAGCCCCCAATGAGCAGTTCTTC.

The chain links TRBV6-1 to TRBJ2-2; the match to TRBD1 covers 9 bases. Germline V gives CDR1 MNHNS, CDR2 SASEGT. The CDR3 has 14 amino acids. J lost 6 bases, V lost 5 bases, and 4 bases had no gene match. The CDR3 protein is CASSRQGDPGELFF. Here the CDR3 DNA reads TGTGCCAGCAGTAGACAGGGGGATCCCGGGGAGCTGTTTTTT.

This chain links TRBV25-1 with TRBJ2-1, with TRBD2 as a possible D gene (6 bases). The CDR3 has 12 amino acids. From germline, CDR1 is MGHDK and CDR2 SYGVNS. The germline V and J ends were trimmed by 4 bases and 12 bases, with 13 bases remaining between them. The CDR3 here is CASSGGRDLQFF. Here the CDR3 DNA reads TGTGCCAGCAGTGGAGGACGGGACTTGCAGTTCTTC.

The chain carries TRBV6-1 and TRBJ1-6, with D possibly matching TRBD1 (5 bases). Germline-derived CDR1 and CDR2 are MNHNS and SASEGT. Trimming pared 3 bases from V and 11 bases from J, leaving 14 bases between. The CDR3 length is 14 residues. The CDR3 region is CASSDGPGEAPLHF. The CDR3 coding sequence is TGTGCCAGCAGTGATGGTCCGGGGGAAGCACCCCTCCACTTT.

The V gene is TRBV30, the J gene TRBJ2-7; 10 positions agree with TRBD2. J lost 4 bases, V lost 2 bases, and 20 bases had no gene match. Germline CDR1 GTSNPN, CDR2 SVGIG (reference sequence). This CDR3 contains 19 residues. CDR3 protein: CAWSPLLRLAGRRTYEQYF. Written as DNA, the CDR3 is TGTGCCTGGAGTCCCCTCCTTAGACTAGCGGGTAGGAGGACTTACGAGCAGTACTTC.

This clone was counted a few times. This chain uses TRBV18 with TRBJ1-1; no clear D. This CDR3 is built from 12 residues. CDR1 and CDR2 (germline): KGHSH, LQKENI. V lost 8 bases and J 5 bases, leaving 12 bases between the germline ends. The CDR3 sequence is CASGETGTEAFF. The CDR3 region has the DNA TGTGCCAGCGGTGAAACGGGTACTGAAGCTTTCTTT.

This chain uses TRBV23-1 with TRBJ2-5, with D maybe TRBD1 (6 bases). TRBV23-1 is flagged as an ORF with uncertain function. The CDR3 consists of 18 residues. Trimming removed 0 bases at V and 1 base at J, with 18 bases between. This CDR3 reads CASSQSAFRGRGQETQYF. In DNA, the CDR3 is TGCGCCAGCAGTCAATCCGCCTTCAGGGGCAGGGGCCAAGAGACCCAGTACTTC.

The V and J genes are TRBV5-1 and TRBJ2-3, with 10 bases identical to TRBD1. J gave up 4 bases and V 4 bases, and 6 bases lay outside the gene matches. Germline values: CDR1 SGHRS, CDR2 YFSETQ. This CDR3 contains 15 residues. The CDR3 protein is CASSPRQGASDTQYF. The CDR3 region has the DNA TGCGCCAGCAGCCCCCGACAGGGGGCATCAGATACGCAGTATTTT.

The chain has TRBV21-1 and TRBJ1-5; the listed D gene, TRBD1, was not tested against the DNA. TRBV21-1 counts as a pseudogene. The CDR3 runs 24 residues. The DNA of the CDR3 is TGTGCCAGCAGCAAGGTTCCACCGACAGGGGGCAAGGGCCGGAGTGTCCCCAGCAATCAGCCCCAGCATTTT. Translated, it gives CASSKVPPTGGKGRSVPSNQPQHF.